The entry that follows covers one T cell receptor beta chain sequence. This specimen comes from a study of cytomegalovirus exposure and HLA in healthy donors. Primers included in the PCR were 60 Vbeta and 13 Jbeta primers. The data were produced by immunoSEQ multiplex PCR, yet TCRdb's version contains in-frame clones alone and is incomplete. The sample comprises under 150,000 clones, about 73% of which are singletons, and about 3% rests with the top ten. Germline V CDR1 and CDR2: SGHNT, YYREEE (reference sequence). Trimming cost V 0 bases and J 4 bases, with 13 bases left between them. The CDR3 has 15 amino acids.

Sequencing used PBMCs. The TCR originated in a human donor in good health. The chain links TRBV5-4 to TRBJ1-2, with D possibly being TRBD1 (6 bases). CDR3 in amino acids: CASSLEGRGTYGYTF. The DNA for the CDR3 is TGTGCCAGCAGCTTGGAGGGAAGGGGGACCTATGGCTACACCTTC.